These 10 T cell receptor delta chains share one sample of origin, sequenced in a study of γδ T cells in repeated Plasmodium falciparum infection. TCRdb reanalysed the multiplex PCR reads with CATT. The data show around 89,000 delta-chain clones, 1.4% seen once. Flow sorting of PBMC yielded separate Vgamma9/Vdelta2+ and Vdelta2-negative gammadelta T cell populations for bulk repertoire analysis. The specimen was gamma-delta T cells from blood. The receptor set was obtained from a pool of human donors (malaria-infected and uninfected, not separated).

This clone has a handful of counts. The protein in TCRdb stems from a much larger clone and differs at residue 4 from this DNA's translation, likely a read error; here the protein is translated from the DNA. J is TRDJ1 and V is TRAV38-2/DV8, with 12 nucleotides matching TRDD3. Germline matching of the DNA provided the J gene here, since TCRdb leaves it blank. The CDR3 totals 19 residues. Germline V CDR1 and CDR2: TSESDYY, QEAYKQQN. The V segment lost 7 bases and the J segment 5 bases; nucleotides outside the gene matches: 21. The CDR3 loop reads CAYGGVGYWGIHARDKLIF. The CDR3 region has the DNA TGTGCTTATGGCGGGGTCGGCTACTGGGGGATACACGCAAGGGATAAACTCATCTTT.

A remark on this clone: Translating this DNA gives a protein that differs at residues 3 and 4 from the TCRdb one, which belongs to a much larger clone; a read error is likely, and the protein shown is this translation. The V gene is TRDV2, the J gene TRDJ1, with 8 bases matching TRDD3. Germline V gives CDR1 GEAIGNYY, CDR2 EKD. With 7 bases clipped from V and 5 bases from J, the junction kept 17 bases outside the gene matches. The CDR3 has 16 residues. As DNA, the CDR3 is TGTGCCTGGTACTTACTGGGGGGGACGCGGTCGGATAAACTCATCTTT. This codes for CAWYLLGGTRSDKLIF.

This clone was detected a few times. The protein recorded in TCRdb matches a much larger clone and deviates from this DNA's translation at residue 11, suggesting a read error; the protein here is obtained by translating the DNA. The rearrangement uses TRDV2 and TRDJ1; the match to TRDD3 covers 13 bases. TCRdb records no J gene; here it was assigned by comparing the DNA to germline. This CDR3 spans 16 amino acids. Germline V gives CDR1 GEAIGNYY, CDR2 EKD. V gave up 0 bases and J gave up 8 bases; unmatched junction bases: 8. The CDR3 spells CACDTGTGGYGEKLIF. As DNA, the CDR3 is TGTGCCTGTGACACCGGGACTGGGGGATACGGGGAAAAACTCATCTTT.

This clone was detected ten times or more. The CDR3 reads CALGELEGLWFGDKLIF. The CDR3 bases are TGTGCTCTTGGGGAATTGGAGGGATTGTGGTTTGGAGATAAACTCATCTTT. The J gene is TRDJ1, the V gene TRDV1, with D possibly matching TRDD3 (5 bases). The germline gives CDR1 TSWWSYY, CDR2 QGS. The CDR3 extends over 17 amino acids. The V end lost 2 bases, the J end lost 5 bases, and 21 bases lay between the germline ends.

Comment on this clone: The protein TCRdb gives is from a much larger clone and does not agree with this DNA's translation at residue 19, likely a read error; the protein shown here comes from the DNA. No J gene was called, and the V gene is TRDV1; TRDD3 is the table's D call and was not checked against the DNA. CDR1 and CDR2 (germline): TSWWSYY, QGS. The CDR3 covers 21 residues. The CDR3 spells CALGDAFAVAGGPLLTAQPFF. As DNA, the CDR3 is TGTGCTCTTGGGGACGCGTTTGCCGTCGCTGGGGGACCCCTTTTGACAGCACAACCCTTCTTT.

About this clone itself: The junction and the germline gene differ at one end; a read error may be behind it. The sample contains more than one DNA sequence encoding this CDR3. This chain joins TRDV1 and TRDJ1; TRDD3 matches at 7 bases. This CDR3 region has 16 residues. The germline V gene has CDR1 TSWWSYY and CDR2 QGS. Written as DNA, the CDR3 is TGTGCTCTTGGGGAAACCCATCCGGGGATATCCGATAAGCTCATCTTT. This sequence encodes CALGETHPGISDKLIF.

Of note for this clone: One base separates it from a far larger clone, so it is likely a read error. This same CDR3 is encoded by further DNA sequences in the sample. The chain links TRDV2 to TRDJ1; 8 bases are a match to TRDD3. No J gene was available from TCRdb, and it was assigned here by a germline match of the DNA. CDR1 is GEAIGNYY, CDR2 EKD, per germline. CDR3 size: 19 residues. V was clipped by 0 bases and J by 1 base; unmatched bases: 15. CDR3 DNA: TGTGCCTGTGACACCCTCGGCGGGGATACCGAGGGGGTCACCGATAAACTCATCTTT. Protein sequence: CACDTLGGDTEGVTDKLIF.

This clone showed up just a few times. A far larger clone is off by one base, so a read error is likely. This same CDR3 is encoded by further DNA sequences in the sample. The DNA of the CDR3 is TGTGCCCTTGGGGAAATTGGTGGGCTGGGGACCGGGCCCCTGATCTTT. This translates into CALGEIGGLGTGPLIF. This chain joins TRDV1 and TRDJ4, with D tentatively TRDD3 (6 bases). The J gene, missing from TCRdb, was assigned here through DNA to germline matching. The CDR3 extends over 16 amino acids. CDR1 and CDR2 from the germline V gene are TSWWSYY and QGS.

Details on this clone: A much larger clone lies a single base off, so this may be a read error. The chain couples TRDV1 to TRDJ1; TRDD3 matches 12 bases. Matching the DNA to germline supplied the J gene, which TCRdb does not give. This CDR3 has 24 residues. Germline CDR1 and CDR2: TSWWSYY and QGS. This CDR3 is CALGELSSREYYWGIHLYTDKLIF. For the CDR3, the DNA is TGTGCCCTTGGGGAACTCTCGTCCCGAGAGTACTACTGGGGGATACACCTTTACACCGATAAACTCATCTTT.

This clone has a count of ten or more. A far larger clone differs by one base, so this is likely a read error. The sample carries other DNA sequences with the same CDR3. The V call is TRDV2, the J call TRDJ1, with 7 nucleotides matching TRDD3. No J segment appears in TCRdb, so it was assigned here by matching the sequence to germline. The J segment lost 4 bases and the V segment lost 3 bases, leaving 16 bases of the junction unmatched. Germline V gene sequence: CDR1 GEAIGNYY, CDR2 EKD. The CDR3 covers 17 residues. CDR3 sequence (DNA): TGTGCCTGTGACTCGGTACTGGGGATCCCCTCGGGCGATAAACTCATCTTT. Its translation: CACDSVLGIPSGDKLIF.